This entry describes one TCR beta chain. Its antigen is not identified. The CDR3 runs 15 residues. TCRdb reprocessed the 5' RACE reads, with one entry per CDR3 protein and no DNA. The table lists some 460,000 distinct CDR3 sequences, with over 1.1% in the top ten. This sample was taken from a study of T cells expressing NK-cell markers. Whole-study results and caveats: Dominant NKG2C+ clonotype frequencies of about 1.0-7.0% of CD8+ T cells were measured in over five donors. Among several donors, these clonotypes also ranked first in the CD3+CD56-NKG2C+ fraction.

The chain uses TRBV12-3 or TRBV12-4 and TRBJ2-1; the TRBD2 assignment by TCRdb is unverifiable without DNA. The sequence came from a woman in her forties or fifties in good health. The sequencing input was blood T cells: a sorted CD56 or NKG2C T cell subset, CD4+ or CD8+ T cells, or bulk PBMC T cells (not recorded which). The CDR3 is CASSHRQREGNEQFF.